The present TCR beta chain was sequenced within a study of cytomegalovirus exposure and HLA in healthy donors (dated 2017 in TCRdb). With respect to the entire study: An earlier analysis of some 600 of the donors reported approximately 280 Gb of sequence data and 117 million unique TCR beta sequences obtained from about 200 million T cells. On average, 235,054 unique TCR beta nucleotide sequences were sequenced per donor among 398 genotyped donors of the cohort, with 15% to 20% of those sequences being non-productive. A few DR-DQ haplotypes were treated as single units for association and clustering because of strong linkage in the cohort. Donor age, sex, ethnicity and CMV serostatus were compiled together with the repertoire data. Roughly 290 gigabases of sequencing data and around 80 million unique TCR sequences made up an early release that covered several hundred HLA-typed donors. An earlier analysis of some 500 of the donors applied high-throughput TCR beta sequencing to assess whether each TCR beta V gene segment acted as functional or pseudogenic. In a later analysis, previously published TCR beta repertoires from roughly 710 donors were re-analyzed and high-resolution HLA genotyping was added so that TCR occurrence patterns could be studied. High-throughput TCR immunosequencing, statistical association of individual TCRs with disease status, and machine learning were combined to predict cytomegalovirus infection status. Along with the roughly 700-subject first cohort, a separate validation cohort of over a hundred different subjects was used. The number of donors typed differed by locus, with 629-630 for A, B, C, DRB1 and DQB1, around 500 for DQA1, nearly 610 for DPA1, and approximately 470 for DPB1. All discovery cohort repertoires had been generated using a single sequencing platform. Of the 300 to 500 genotyped donors, 80% to 90% were placed in the genetic ancestry cluster associated with self-reported Caucasian donors. Class I and class II HLA loci were covered by the typing at four-digit resolution. The later analysis used no new phenotypic data to find candidate immune exposures, relying instead on TCR beta sequences and their occurrence across donors. The study used immunosequencing to profile the T cell repertoires of 666 subjects and linked those repertoires to cytomegalovirus serostatus. A later genetic analysis used genome-wide SNP genotypes for about 60% of the roughly 700 donors, treating that subset as a discovery cohort. The study aimed to test whether signatures of past pathogen exposure could be identified by cataloging public T cell receptors.

Broader findings and caveats from the paper: A few of the identified cytomegalovirus-associated TCR beta chains were confirmed in vitro to be specific for cytomegalovirus antigens. A later analysis found that TCR association rates varied across HLA loci, with DRB1 alleles showing the most associated TCRs and HLA-C alleles the fewest. A further reported finding was that TCR beta sequences accurately predicted the HLA-A and HLA-B alleles for most subjects in the first cohort. In a later analysis, HLA-associated TCR beta chains showed more clonal expansion and lower generation probabilities than non-associated chains that were equally common. The study gave a list of 150 to 200 TCR beta chains associated with cytomegalovirus. The classifier was reported to diagnose cytomegalovirus status with high specificity and sensitivity in both the original cohort and the validation cohort. When HLA alleles, especially DR and DQ, strongly co-occurred, TCR associations were difficult to assign to individual alleles. Most CMV-associated TCR beta chains appeared to be HLA-restricted in a later analysis, and the HLA associations seemed to be driven largely by CMV exposure. According to a later analysis, parvovirus B19, influenza, CMV and Epstein-Barr virus appeared linked to several top co-occurrence clusters. While some public TCRs were present in many individuals, most TCR sequences turned up only very rarely across donors. For the cohort, immune exposure information was limited to CMV serostatus. In a later genetic analysis, a missense DCLRE1C variant was associated with V-gene and J-gene trimming of TCR beta chains, and the association was replicated in an independent cohort. Sequencing depth was assumed to be roughly uniform across donors in the presence/absence analyses, though that assumption may not hold. Because counts were too low, some 17 rarely observed V segments, including chromosome 9 orphons, were left out of the earlier analysis of some 640 of the donors. It was suggested by the authors that the approach could potentially be generalized to other disease states and immunological phenotypes. An earlier analysis of some 560 of the donors showed that most TCR beta V segments appeared in productive rearrangements either about 87% or about 30% of the time, which broadly matched IMGT annotations. In a later analysis, some 17,000 TCR beta sequences were associated with specific HLA alleles at a false discovery rate of 0.05. Because HLA typing was unavailable for some donors at each locus, only the typed subset was used in association tests. Linkage disequilibrium might explain the correlated functional status among segregating V segments, but an unknown experimental factor could not be excluded. Some IMGT-functional V segments, including TRBV6-2 and TRBV6-3, could not be told apart with the 87-base-pair reads, so those segments were excluded. The sequencing pipeline was judged likely to have produced a cluster of highly shared sequence variants as a technical artifact. According to a later genetic analysis, donors in an Asian-associated ancestry cluster had fewer N-insertions in productive TCRs than the approximately 670-donor mean. In this cohort, only TCR beta chains were sequenced, and detectable features were limited by the absence of alpha or paired-chain data.

Library preparation employed the immunoSEQ multiplex PCR assay. The multiplex PCR relied on a mix of 60 forward primers for TCR Vbeta segments and 13 reverse primers for TCR Jbeta segments. The CDR3 region of rearranged TCR beta genes was amplified from genomic DNA with a multiplex PCR assay. The Illumina HiSeq System was used to sequence the amplified TCR beta libraries as 87-base-pair reads. As for the original processing: Across the 500 to 700 repertoires, a later analysis counted 80 million or so unique TCR beta chains, approximately 10 million of which were shared by at least two donors. Raw reads were error-corrected and collapsed into unique sequences with a nearest-neighbor algorithm that merged closely related sequences to remove PCR and sequencing errors. Alignment of CDR3 sequences to IMGT reference sequences was used to assign V, D and J gene segments. Each retained sequence needed at least a six-nucleotide match to both a V gene segment and a J gene segment. A rearrangement was called productive if the CDR3 had no stop codons and remained in frame with V and J, and every other rearrangement was called non-productive. CDR3 was defined by IMGT convention, running from the second conserved V-encoded cysteine to the conserved J-encoded phenylalanine. The earlier analysis of about 640 of the donors excluded any sequence lacking an unambiguous match to a single V gene segment. In an earlier analysis of a few hundred of the donors, V segments were called functional above 56.7% productive rearrangements and were called segregating when the between-donor standard deviation exceeded 5%. A statistical classification framework was developed to diagnose cytomegalovirus status using the catalog of TCR beta chain sequences. A later analysis assigned V and J genes by comparing TCR nucleotide sequences with IMGT/GENE-DB human TR gene sequences. The TCRdist pipeline was used in a later analysis to assign CDR3 sequences and most-parsimonious VDJ recombination scenarios. A later analysis defined each TCR beta chain by its CDR3 amino acid sequence plus V-gene family, and excluded reads lacking a unique V-gene family. As a way to deal with suspected cross-contamination and a sequencing artifact, a later analysis dropped under 600 nucleotide sequences that were highly shared and had low generation probability. A later analysis calculated a clonal expansion index for each public chain from normalized within-repertoire ranks of inferred template counts. Generation probabilities in a later analysis came from a VDJ recombination model fitted to out-of-frame rearrangements, and those results were checked against IGoR. A later analysis scored TCR-TCR, TCR-HLA and TCR-CMV co-occurrence with hypergeometric tests, applying a repertoire-size bias correction to TCR pairs. In a later analysis, false discovery rates were estimated by permuting HLA or CMV assignments 20 times. In a later analysis, co-occurring TCRs were grouped using DBSCAN, and TCRdist sequence similarity was added for clustering within HLA-allele-positive subsets. Repertoires with fewer than 30,000 or more than 120,000 public chains, plus five repertoires with anomalous nucleotide sharing, were excluded from co-occurrence clustering. In TCRdb, the immuneACCESS table is reduced to in-frame sequences with V and J assigned. These tables do not hold every clone; where another copy was compared, an unresolved V gene accounts for under half, and the others remain unexplained. The DNA was the basis for D and trimming; V, J and clone size are from that table. Within this sample are fewer than 200,000 clones, with roughly 79% of them counted one time only. Nearly 6.5% of the sample is held by the ten biggest clonotypes.

Concerning this clone: Its cognate antigen has yet to be identified. No clone much larger than this one lies a single base away; base qualities are absent.

The cohort consisted of hundreds of healthy bone marrow donors. All cohort members were sampled while nominally healthy, although unrecorded immune exposures were likely present. The donor tested CMV seropositive, placing the donor among the 289 seropositive members of the cohort. Each donor provided a peripheral blood sample, and peripheral blood mononuclear cells were used for TCR beta sequencing. Genomic DNA was extracted from the blood cell samples with the Qiagen DNeasy Blood Extraction Kit. V loses 2 bases of germline sequence and J loses 5 bases, and the interval between the two ends is 13 bases. The CDR3, cysteine through phenylalanine, is 14 amino acids long. Only the CDR3 DNA is retained, 42 bases long and in frame from the first base. CDR1 and CDR2, per the germline V gene (reference sequence), are GTSNPN and SVGIG.

This clonotype was obtained from a man in his forties or fifties in good health and CMV-seropositive. Sequences were obtained from PBMCs. The chain links TRBV30 with TRBJ2-1, and possibly TRBD1, on 5 matching bases. The nucleotides are TGTGCCTGGAGTAGGGGTAGCCCGGACAATGAGCAGTTCTTC. The resulting protein is CAWSRGSPDNEQFF.